In this sample, the clone carrying this T cell receptor (beta chain) turned up many times. The data were obtained in a study of T cells after yellow fever vaccination. Whole-study results and caveats: Relatively few clonotypes were ones that appeared in both CD4 and CD8 compartments.

Germline assignment: CDR1 SGHDN and CDR2 FVKESK. The CDR3 runs to 12 residues. V dropped 1 base and J dropped 6 bases, with 5 bases sitting between them. TCRdb reanalysed the 5' RACE reads using MiXCR and keeps one entry per CDR3 protein. The sample lists roughly 16,000 distinct CDR3 sequences, less than 5% occurring once. The sequence came from a man aged 25-45 years who received the YFV17D yellow fever vaccine. The V call is TRBV14, the J call TRBJ2-3; D remains ambiguous. Sequenced here: PBMCs, either bulk or a sorted T-cell subset (CD4+, CD8+, memory, or dextramer-sorted; not recorded which), sampled 15 days after the yellow fever booster vaccination. CDR3 DNA: TGTGCCAGCAGCCAAGTGGGGGATACGCAGTATTTT. Residues: CASSQVGDTQYF.